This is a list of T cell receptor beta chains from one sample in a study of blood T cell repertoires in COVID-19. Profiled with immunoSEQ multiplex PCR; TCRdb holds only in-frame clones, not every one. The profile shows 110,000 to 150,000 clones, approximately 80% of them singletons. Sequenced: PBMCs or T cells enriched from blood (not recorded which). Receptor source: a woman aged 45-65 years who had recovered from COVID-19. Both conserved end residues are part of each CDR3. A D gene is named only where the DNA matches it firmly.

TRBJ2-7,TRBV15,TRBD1,CATSILTGAYEQYF
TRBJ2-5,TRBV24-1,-,CATRAGGGETQYF
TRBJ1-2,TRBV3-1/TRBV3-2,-,CASSRGGANYGYTF
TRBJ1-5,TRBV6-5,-,CASTRGINQPQHF
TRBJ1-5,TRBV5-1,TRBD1,CASSLTGAHNQPQHF
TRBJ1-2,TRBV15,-,CATSRASPNYGYTF
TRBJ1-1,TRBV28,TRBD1,CASPPPGQGISWVLGEAFF
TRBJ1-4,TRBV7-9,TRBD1,CASSWTGATNEKLFF
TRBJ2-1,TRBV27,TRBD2,CASQRGGTSGGAPYNEQFF
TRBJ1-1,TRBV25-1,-,CASSAPDRNTEAFF
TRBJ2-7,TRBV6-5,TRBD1,CASSYTDRGYEQYF
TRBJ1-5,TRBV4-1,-,CASSQAGLSNQPQHF
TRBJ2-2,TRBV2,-,CASSQQGPPGELFF
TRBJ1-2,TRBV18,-,CASSPIGVSYGYTF
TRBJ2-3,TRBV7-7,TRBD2,CASSLILAGTDTQYF
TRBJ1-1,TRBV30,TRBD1,CAWSVKETGGTEAFF